This T cell receptor beta chain emerged from a study of CXCR3-negative and CXCR3-positive naive CD8 T cells (dated by TCRdb to the late 2010s). For context, the study as a whole: About 150 million TRB reads were obtained in total, roughly 1.5 +/- 0.3 million reads per library. Diversity and physicochemical repertoire analyses were performed on around 10 donors pooled from two independent experiments. TRBV-TRBJ cluster analysis included naive subsets from roughly 5 donors and memory cells from 3 donors. Beyond this particular receptor, the publication reports: Comparably high repertoire diversity was found in both naive subsets, whereas much lower repertoire diversity was found in memory CD8+ T cells. Compared with CXCR3-negative naive cells, CXCR3-positive naive cells had TRB CDR3s with higher hydrophobicity (lower Kidera factor 4), lower energy, and higher strength and volume indices. Because surface CD5, which is linked to self-reactivity in mice, was comparable between the naive subsets, TCR interaction strength was also inferred from TRB CDR3 physicochemical properties. TRBV-TRBJ usage was similar between naive CXCR3-negative and CXCR3-positive cells from the same donor, while memory cells showed distinct patterns. Because CXCR3 expression was partially decreased after cryopreservation, freshly isolated PBMCs were used for most assays.

Sequencing was performed on a NextSeq 550. The Human TCR Profiling Kit (MiLaboratory) was used to prepare UMI-labeled 5' RACE TRB cDNA libraries. The full amount of extracted RNA was used for cDNA synthesis, and the full amount of resulting cDNA was used for PCR amplification. Libraries were prepared in parallel using an identical number of PCR cycles. For the original study's pipeline: MIGEC and MiXCR extracted about 53,000 +/- 10,000 unique UMI-labeled TRB cDNA molecules per library, requiring at least two reads per UMI. On average, each library contained approximately 40,000 +/- 10,000 functional in-frame TRB CDR3 nucleotide clonotypes without stop codons. After downsampling to 5000 UMI-labeled TRB molecules per sample, diversity metrics such as normalized Shannon-Wiener and Chao1 were calculated in VDJtools. VDJtools was used to calculate clonotype-size-weighted physicochemical properties of the central five CDR3 residues, namely interaction energy, strength, volume and Kidera factor 4. The reads underwent TCRdb reprocessing, giving one record for each CDR3 protein sequence and no DNA. Here the V and J calls rest on TCRdb's processing, not on the authors' analysis. The table for this sample shows some 50,000 distinct CDR3 sequences. Around 0.51% of the sample is held by the ten biggest clonotypes.

With respect to this clonotype: Its recognized antigen is unknown.

Each CD8+ T cell subset was flow-sorted in triplicate, and some 310,000 cells per subset were placed directly into RLT lysis buffer. To exclude memory contaminants, naive CD8+ T cells were stringently defined as CD45RO-CCR7+CD27+CD95-. Standard density gradient centrifugation was used to isolate peripheral blood mononuclear cells from buffy coats. A FACSAria III was used to flow-sort naive CD8+ T cells into CXCR3-negative and CXCR3-positive populations. Total RNA was extracted from sorted cells with an RNeasy Mini Kit. The germline V gene supplies CDR1 SQVTM and CDR2 ANQGSEA. Including cysteine and phenylalanine, the CDR3 has 17 amino acids. Only the protein is available.

Sequences were obtained from naive CXCR3+ CD8+ T cells from blood. The sample's cell subset or site, from its label and the paper: CD45RO-CCR7+CD27+CD95- naive CD8+ T cells expressing CXCR3 (TNR3+). The receptor was isolated from a human donor in good health. Some clones in this sample may be carry-over from other donors' samples. This chain is built from TRBV29-1 and TRBJ2-2; TCRdb indicates TRBD2, and absent DNA this call remains unverified. The CDR3 protein: CSVAQSSGGANTGELFF.